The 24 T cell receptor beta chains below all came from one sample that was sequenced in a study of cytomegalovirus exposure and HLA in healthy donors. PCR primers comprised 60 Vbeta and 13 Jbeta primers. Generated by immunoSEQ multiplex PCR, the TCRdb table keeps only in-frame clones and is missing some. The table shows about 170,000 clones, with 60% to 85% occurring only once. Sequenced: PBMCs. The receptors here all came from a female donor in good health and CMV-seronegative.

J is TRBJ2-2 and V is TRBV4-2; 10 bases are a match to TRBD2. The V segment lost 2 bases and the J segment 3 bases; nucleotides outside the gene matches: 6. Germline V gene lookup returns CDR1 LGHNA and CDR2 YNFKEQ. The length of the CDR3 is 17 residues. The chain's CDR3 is CASSQQPGLADTGELFF. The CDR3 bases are TGTGCCAGCAGCCAACAACCTGGACTAGCGGACACCGGGGAGCTGTTTTTT.

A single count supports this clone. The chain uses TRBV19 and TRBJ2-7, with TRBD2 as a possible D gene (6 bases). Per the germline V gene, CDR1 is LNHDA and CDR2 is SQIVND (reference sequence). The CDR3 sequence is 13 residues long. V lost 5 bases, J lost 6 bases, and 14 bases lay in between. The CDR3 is CASSGAGFGEQYF. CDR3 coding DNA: TGTGCCAGTAGTGGAGCGGGCTTCGGCGAGCAGTACTTC.

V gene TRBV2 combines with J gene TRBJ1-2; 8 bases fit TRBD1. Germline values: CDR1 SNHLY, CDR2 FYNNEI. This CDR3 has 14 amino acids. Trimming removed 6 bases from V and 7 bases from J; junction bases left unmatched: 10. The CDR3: CASSAAGGDPGYTF. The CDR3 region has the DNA TGTGCCAGCAGCGCTGCAGGGGGCGACCCTGGCTACACCTTC.

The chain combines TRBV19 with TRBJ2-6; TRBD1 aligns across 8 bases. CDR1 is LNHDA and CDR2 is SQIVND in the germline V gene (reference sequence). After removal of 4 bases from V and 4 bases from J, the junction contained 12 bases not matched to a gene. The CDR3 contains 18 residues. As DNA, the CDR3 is TGTGCCAGTAGTACCGACAGGGGAAGATCGGGGGGGGCCAACGTCCTGACTTTC. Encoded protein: CASSTDRGRSGGANVLTF. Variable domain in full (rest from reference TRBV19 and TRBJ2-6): DGGITQSPKYLFRKEGQNVTLSCEQNLNHDAMYWYRQDPGQGLRLIYYSQIVNDFQKGDIAEGYSVSREKKESFPLTVTSAQKNPTAFYLCASSTDRGRSGGANVLTFGAGSRLTVL.

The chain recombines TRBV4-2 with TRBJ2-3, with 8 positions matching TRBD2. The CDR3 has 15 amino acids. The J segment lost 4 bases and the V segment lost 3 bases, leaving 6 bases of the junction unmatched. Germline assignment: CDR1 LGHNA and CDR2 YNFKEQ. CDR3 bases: TGTGCCAGCAGCCAGGAAACGGGGGGGGCAGATACGCAGTATTTT. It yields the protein CASSQETGGADTQYF.

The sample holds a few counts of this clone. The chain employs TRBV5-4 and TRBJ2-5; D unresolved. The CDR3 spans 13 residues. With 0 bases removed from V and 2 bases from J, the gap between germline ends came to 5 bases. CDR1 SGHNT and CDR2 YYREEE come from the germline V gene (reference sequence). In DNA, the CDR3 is TGTGCCAGCAGCTTGGTCGGGCAAGAGACCCAGTACTTC. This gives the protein CASSLVGQETQYF.

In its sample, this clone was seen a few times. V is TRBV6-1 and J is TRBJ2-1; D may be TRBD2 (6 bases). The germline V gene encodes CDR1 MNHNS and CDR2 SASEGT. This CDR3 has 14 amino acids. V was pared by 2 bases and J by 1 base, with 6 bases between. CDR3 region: CASSERGSYNEQFF. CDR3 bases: TGTGCCAGCAGTGAACGGGGGTCCTACAATGAGCAGTTCTTC.

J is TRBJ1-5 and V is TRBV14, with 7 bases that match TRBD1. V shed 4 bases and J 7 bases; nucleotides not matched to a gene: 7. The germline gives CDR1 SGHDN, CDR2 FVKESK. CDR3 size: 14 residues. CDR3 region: CASSRQGVGQPQHF. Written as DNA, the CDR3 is TGTGCCAGCAGCCGTCAGGGGGTCGGCCAGCCCCAGCATTTT.

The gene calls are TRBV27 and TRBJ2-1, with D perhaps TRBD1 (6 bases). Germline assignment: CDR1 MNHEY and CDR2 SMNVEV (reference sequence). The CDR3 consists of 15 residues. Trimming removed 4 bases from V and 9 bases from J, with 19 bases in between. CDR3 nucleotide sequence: TGTGCCAGCAGTTACCGGAGAGGGGGTCCGCGTGAGCAGTTCTTC. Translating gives CASSYRRGGPREQFF.

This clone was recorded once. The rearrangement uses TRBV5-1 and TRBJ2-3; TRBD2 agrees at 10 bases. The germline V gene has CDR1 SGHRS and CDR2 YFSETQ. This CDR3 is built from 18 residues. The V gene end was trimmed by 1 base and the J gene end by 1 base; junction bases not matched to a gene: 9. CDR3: CASSLRPPSGGGTDTQYF. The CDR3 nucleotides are TGCGCCAGCAGCTTGCGTCCCCCTAGCGGGGGAGGCACAGATACGCAGTATTTT.

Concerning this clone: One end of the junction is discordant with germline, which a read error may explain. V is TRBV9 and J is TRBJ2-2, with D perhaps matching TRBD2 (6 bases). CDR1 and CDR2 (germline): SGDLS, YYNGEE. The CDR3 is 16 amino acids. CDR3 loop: CVSSVVGLLDPGELFF. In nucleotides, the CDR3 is TGTGTCAGCAGCGTAGTGGGACTCCTAGACCCCGGGGAGCTGTTTTTT.

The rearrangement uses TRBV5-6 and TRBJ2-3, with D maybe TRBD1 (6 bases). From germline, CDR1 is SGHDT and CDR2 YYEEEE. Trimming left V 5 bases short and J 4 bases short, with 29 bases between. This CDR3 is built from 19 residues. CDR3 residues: CASRLSGARLRFRADTQYF. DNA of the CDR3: TGTGCCAGCAGGTTGTCAGGGGCGCGGTTAAGATTTAGGGCAGATACGCAGTATTTT.

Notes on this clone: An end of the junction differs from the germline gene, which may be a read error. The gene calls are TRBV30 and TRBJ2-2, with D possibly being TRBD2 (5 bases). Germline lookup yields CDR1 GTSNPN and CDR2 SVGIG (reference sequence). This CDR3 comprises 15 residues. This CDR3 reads CAWNRGTANTGELLF. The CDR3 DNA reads TGTGCCTGGAATCGTGGTACTGCGAACACCGGGGAGCTGCTTTTT.

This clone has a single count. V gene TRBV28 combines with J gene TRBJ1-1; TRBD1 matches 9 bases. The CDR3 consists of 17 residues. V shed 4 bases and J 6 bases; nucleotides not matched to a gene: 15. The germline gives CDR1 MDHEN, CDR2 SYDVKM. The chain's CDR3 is CASSSPQGASGSPEAFF. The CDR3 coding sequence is TGTGCCAGCAGTTCCCCACAGGGGGCAAGCGGATCCCCTGAAGCTTTCTTT.

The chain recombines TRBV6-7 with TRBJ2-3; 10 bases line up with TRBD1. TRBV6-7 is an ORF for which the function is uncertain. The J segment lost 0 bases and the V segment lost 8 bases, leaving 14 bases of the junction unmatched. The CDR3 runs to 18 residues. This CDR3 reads CASAPPGQGSSSTDTQYF. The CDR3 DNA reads TGTGCCAGCGCCCCCCCGGGACAGGGGTCCTCTAGCACAGATACGCAGTATTTT.

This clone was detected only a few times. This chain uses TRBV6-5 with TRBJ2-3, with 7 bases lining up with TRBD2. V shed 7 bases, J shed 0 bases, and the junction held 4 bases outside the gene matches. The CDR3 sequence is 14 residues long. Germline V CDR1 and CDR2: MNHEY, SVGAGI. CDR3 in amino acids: CASNSGLSTDTQYF. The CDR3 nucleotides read TGTGCCAGCAATTCGGGACTAAGCACAGATACGCAGTATTTT.

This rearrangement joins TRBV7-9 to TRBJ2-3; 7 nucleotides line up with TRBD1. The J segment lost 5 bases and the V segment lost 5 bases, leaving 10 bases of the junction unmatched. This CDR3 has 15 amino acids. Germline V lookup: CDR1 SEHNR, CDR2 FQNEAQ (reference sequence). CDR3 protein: CASSPPTGRGDTQYF. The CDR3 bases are TGTGCCAGCAGCCCGCCGACAGGGAGAGGAGATACGCAGTATTTT.

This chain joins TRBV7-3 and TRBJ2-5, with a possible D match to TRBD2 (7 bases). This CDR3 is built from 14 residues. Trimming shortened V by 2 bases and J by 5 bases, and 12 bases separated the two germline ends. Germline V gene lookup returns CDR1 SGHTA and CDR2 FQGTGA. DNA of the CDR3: TGTGCCAGCAGCTTAGTCGCGGGGGCGGAGACCCAGTACTTC. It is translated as CASSLVAGAETQYF.

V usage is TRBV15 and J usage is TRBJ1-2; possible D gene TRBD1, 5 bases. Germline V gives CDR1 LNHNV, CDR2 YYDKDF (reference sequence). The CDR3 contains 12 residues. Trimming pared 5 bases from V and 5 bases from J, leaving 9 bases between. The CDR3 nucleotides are TGTGCCACCAGCCCCTCAGGGTATGGCTACACCTTC. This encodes CATSPSGYGYTF.

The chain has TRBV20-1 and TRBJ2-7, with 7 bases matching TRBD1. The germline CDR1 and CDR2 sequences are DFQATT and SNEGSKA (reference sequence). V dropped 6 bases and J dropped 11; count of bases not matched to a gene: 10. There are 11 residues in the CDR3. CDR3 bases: TGCAGTGCCCAACAACAGGGGATTAAGTACTTC. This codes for CSAQQQGIKYF.

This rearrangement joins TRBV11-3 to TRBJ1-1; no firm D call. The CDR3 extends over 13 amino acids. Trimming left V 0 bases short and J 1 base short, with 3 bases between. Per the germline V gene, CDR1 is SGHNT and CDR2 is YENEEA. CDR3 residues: CASSLERNTEAFF. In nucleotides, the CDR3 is TGTGCCAGCAGCTTAGAGAGGAACACTGAAGCTTTCTTT.

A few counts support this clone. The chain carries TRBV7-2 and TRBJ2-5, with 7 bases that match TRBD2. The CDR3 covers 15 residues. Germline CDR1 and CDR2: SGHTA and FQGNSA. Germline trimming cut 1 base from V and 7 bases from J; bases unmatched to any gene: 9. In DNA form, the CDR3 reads TGTGCCAGCAGCTTAGGTGGGAGGGCCCTGGGGACCCAGTACTTC. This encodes CASSLGGRALGTQYF.

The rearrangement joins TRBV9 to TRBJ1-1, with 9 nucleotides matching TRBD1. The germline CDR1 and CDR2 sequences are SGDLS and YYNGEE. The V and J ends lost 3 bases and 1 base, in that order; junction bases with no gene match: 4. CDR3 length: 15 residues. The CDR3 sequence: CASSAQGAENTEAFF. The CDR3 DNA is TGTGCCAGCAGCGCACAGGGGGCCGAGAACACTGAAGCTTTCTTT.

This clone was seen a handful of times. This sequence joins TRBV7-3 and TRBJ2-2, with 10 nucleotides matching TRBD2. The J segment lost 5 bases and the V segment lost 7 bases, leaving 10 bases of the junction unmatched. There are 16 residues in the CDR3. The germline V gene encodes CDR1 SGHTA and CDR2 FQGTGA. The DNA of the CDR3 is TGTGCCAGCACCGCCGGGTTAGCGGGAGGAACCGGGGAGCTGTTTTTT. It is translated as CASTAGLAGGTGELFF.